The 20 T cell receptor beta chains reported below all come from one sample, sequenced in a study of blood T cell repertoires in COVID-19. The table came from immunoSEQ multiplex PCR; TCRdb's copy has only in-frame clones and leaves some out. The table includes roughly 190,000 clones, 65% to 85% detected once. The source material was PBMCs or T cells enriched from blood (not recorded which). Source of these receptors: a woman in her 30s who had been exposed to COVID-19.

This chain connects TRBV7-3 to TRBJ1-6, with D uncertain. Germline V gene data show CDR1 as SGHTA and CDR2 as FQGTGA. This CDR3 contains 15 residues. Trimming took off 1 base at V and 9 bases at J, with 13 bases between the two ends. The CDR3 DNA is TGTGCCAGCAGCTTAAGAGGGTCCGCCTCTTCACCCCTCCACTTT. It codes for CASSLRGSASSPLHF.

The chain carries TRBV15 and TRBJ2-1; 9 nucleotides agree with TRBD2. The V and J ends lost 0 bases and 10 bases, in that order; junction bases with no gene match: 10. Germline CDR1 LNHNV, CDR2 YYDKDF (reference sequence). The CDR3 is made up of 16 amino acids. CDR3 nucleotide sequence: TGTGCCACCAGCAGAGATCAAAAAGCGGGGGGTCGGGAGCAGTTCTTC. Translated: CATSRDQKAGGREQFF.

The gene calls are TRBV29-1 and TRBJ2-5, with 15 bases that match TRBD2. The CDR3 has 17 amino acids. Germline V gives CDR1 SQVTM, CDR2 ANQGSEA. The V segment lost 6 bases and the J segment 5 bases; nucleotides outside the gene matches: 13. The CDR3 region has the DNA TGCAGCGTCCTGCACCGGGGGACTAGCGGGGGGATTGAGACCCAGTACTTC. Protein sequence: CSVLHRGTSGGIETQYF.

The count of this clone is one. The V gene is TRBV21-1, the J gene TRBJ2-3; the table's D gene call, TRBD1, was not cross checked with the DNA. TRBV21-1 is an annotated pseudogene. The CDR3 contains 14 residues. CDR3 bases: TGTGCCAGCAGCAAAGTCCCCCACACAGATACGCAGTATTTT. Translated: CASSKVPHTDTQYF.

The chain recombines TRBV6-2 or TRBV6-3 with TRBJ2-5; 9 bases line up with TRBD1. V dropped 6 bases and J dropped 2; count of bases not matched to a gene: 4. Germline CDR1 is MNHEY and CDR2 is SVGEGT. The CDR3 length is 14 residues. The CDR3 protein is CASSPDRGQETQYF. CDR3 nucleotides: TGTGCCAGCAGCCCTGACAGGGGGCAAGAGACCCAGTACTTC.

V usage is TRBV5-6 and J usage is TRBJ2-5, with 12 bases identical to TRBD1. This CDR3 is built from 15 residues. In germline, CDR1 is SGHDT, CDR2 YYEEEE. Trimming at V came to 3 bases and at J to 4 bases, leaving 4 bases not matched to a gene. The CDR3 region is CASSWDRGRGETQYF. As DNA, the CDR3 is TGTGCCAGCAGCTGGGACAGGGGGCGAGGAGAGACCCAGTACTTC.

The table lists this clone with a few counts. This chain joins TRBV18 and TRBJ1-1, with 8 bases lining up with TRBD1. The CDR3 covers 16 residues. The germline V gene encodes CDR1 KGHSH and CDR2 LQKENI. V trimming: 3 bases; J trimming: 3 bases; junction bases outside the gene matches: 9. CDR3 nucleotides: TGTGCCAGCTCACCTTCAGGGGGCTTAAGGGACACTGAAGCTTTCTTT. Amino acid sequence: CASSPSGGLRDTEAFF.

This clone was detected only a few times. The rearrangement links TRBV18 to TRBJ1-1; TRBD1 is a possible D gene (6 bases). This CDR3 contains 14 residues. Germline lookup yields CDR1 KGHSH and CDR2 LQKENI. Trimming removed 0 bases at V and 6 bases at J, with 11 bases between. The CDR3 protein is CASSPPLQGPEAFF. CDR3 in DNA: TGTGCCAGCTCACCACCTCTACAGGGACCTGAAGCTTTCTTT.

This clone occurred once. This chain connects TRBV3-1 (or the pseudogene TRBV3-2) to TRBJ2-1; D might be TRBD1 (5 bases). V lost 5 bases and J 4 bases, leaving 15 bases between the germline ends. Germline V gene lookup returns CDR1 LGHDT and CDR2 YNNKEL (reference sequence). CDR3 length equals 15 residues. The CDR3 bases are TGTGCCAGCAGCAGGTGGGGCCAGTCGTACAATGAGCAGTTCTTC. Encoded protein: CASSRWGQSYNEQFF.

This clone came up a few times. The chain recombines TRBV6-1 with TRBJ1-3; D unresolved. The CDR3 has 14 residues. The V end was cut by 1 base, the J end by 6 bases, with 10 bases between. Germline V gene data show CDR1 as MNHNS and CDR2 as SASEGT. The CDR3 spells CASSEGLAQNTIYF. CDR3 nucleotide sequence: TGTGCCAGCAGTGAAGGACTGGCTCAAAACACCATATATTTT.

The chain is built from TRBV27 and TRBJ2-7; 7 bases align to TRBD1. Germline V gene data show CDR1 as MNHEY and CDR2 as SMNVEV (reference sequence). Trimming took 5 bases from V and 4 from J; bases not matched to a gene: 14. The CDR3 covers 16 residues. Here the CDR3 reads CASSPRQGKKTYEQYF. Written as DNA, the CDR3 is TGTGCCAGCAGTCCTCGACAGGGAAAGAAGACATACGAGCAGTACTTC.

This clone has a handful of counts. The rearrangement joins TRBV14 to TRBJ1-1; D may be TRBD1 (6 bases). CDR1 is SGHDN, CDR2 FVKESK, per germline. V lost 0 bases and J lost 6, with 14 bases in between. The CDR3 has 15 amino acids. The CDR3 DNA reads TGTGCCAGCAGCCAAGATCAGGGGTTTGTCCCTGAAGCTTTCTTT. This gives the protein CASSQDQGFVPEAFF. Drawing the rest from reference TRBV14 and TRBJ1-1, the complete variable domain is EAGVTQFPSHSVIEKGQTVTLRCDPISGHDNLYWYRRVMGKEIKFLLHFVKESKQDESGMPNNRFLAERTGGTYSTLKVQPAELEDSGVYFCASSQDQGFVPEAFFGQGTRLTVV.

The V gene is TRBV5-6, the J gene TRBJ2-1; 8 nucleotides match TRBD1. The CDR3 loop spans 12 amino acids. The V gene end was trimmed by 4 bases and the J gene end by 15 bases; junction bases not matched to a gene: 9. Germline V CDR1 and CDR2: SGHDT, YYEEEE. The CDR3 DNA is TGTGCCAGCAGCCATGACAGGGGAGTTCCGTTCTTC. The encoded protein is CASSHDRGVPFF.

The chain has TRBV9 and TRBJ2-3; maybe TRBD1 (6 bases). CDR1 and CDR2 (germline): SGDLS, YYNGEE. With 4 bases removed from V and 1 base from J, the gap between germline ends came to 10 bases. This CDR3 has 14 amino acids. The CDR3 spells CASSSSGGTDTQYF. In nucleotides, the CDR3 is TGTGCCAGCAGCTCCTCAGGGGGCACAGATACGCAGTATTTT. Supplemented by reference TRBV9 and TRBJ2-3, the full variable domain reads DSGVTQTPKHLITATGQRVTLRCSPRSGDLSVYWYQQSLDQGLQFLIQYYNGEERAKGNILERFSAQQFPDLHSELNLSSLELGDSALYFCASSSSGGTDTQYFGPGTRLTVL.

Only one count was recorded for this clone. The rearrangement uses TRBV6-5 and TRBJ2-3; 10 bases fit TRBD2. The CDR3 contains 16 residues. V shed 3 bases, J shed 4 bases, and the junction held 7 bases outside the gene matches. Germline V lookup: CDR1 MNHEY, CDR2 SVGAGI. In DNA, the CDR3 is TGTGCCAGCAGTTATTGGGCTAGCGGGGGATCAGATACGCAGTATTTT. Encoded protein: CASSYWASGGSDTQYF.

The chain couples TRBV7-8 to TRBJ1-2; D is possibly TRBD1 (5 bases). The germline V gene encodes CDR1 SGHVS and CDR2 FQNEAQ. Trimming took off 4 bases at V and 2 bases at J, with 17 bases between the two ends. The CDR3 spans 16 residues. The CDR3 DNA sequence: TGTGCCAGCAGCTATGGGGGAGGGCCTGCCAACTATGGCTACACCTTC. Amino acids: CASSYGGGPANYGYTF.

The CDR3 bases are TGTGCCAGCAGCGTAGCTGTCACGGGGAAGGGAAACACCATATATTTT. This gives the protein CASSVAVTGKGNTIYF. The J gene is TRBJ1-3, the V gene TRBV9; D unresolved. V was clipped by 0 bases and J by 4 bases, with 14 bases between them. Germline V gives CDR1 SGDLS, CDR2 YYNGEE. CDR3 length: 16 residues. The whole variable domain, remainder taken from reference TRBV9 and TRBJ1-3, is DSGVTQTPKHLITATGQRVTLRCSPRSGDLSVYWYQQSLDQGLQFLIQYYNGEERAKGNILERFSAQQFPDLHSELNLSSLELGDSALYFCASSVAVTGKGNTIYFGEGSWLTVV.

The chain's CDR3 is CASSYGGKNTGELFF. CDR3 DNA sequence: TGTGCCAGCAGTTACGGCGGGAAGAACACCGGGGAGCTGTTTTTT. This sequence joins TRBV6-2 or TRBV6-3 and TRBJ2-2; a weak D match, TRBD2 (6 bases). Looked up from germline, CDR1 is MNHEY and CDR2 is SVGEGT. Trimming left V 2 bases short and J 1 base short, with 8 bases between. This CDR3 is 15 amino acids long.

This chain joins TRBV9 and TRBJ1-3; D is unclear. This CDR3 is 16 amino acids long. V lost 0 bases to trimming and J lost 0 bases, with 10 bases between them. Germline V gene data show CDR1 as SGDLS and CDR2 as YYNGEE. The CDR3 region is CASSVANSYSGNTIYF. CDR3 bases: TGTGCCAGCAGCGTAGCTAATAGTTACTCTGGAAACACCATATATTTT.

This clone was seen a few times. The chain employs TRBV6-5 and TRBJ1-2; 8 positions agree with TRBD1. Losses at the gene ends were 4 bases for V and 8 bases for J; bases not matched to a gene: 6. Germline CDR1 is MNHEY and CDR2 is SVGAGI. CDR3 length: 13 residues. CDR3 in DNA: TGTGCCAGCAGTTCTCAGCAGGGGGCAGGCTACACCTTC. Translated: CASSSQQGAGYTF.